This TCR beta chain was retrieved from a study of cytomegalovirus exposure and HLA in healthy donors. A single count supports this clone. This CDR3 has 17 amino acids. Trimming took off 5 bases at V and 8 bases at J, with 25 bases between the two ends. From germline, CDR1 is SGHAT and CDR2 FQNNGV. The PCR was carried out with 60 Vbeta primers and 13 Jbeta primers. Libraries were prepared by immunoSEQ multiplex PCR; TCRdb keeps only in-frame clonotypes and omits some of them. The sample lists approximately 220,000 clones; approximately 70% were seen once. The source of this sequence is a woman aged 25-40 years in good health and CMV-seronegative. The rearrangement uses TRBV11-2 and TRBJ2-1, with D maybe TRBD2 (6 bases). Source material: PBMCs. In DNA, the CDR3 is TGTGCCAGCAGCCACCTGCGGGGTCCCCAAGCCGCGTATGAGCAGTTCTTC. It yields the protein CASSHLRGPQAAYEQFF.